This TCR beta chain is from a study of blood T cell repertoires in COVID-19. Under the authors' procedure: Reference gene primer amplification in the assay estimated nucleated cell counts. Sequenced by immunoSEQ multiplex PCR; TCRdb stores in-frame clones only, minus some. V and J calls and clone size are copied from that table; D and trimming were computed from the DNA. The sample holds approximately 94,000 clones, roughly 90% seen once. Germline V gene sequence: CDR1 LNHDA, CDR2 SQIVND (reference sequence). Trimming took 3 bases from V and 3 from J; bases not matched to a gene: 0. This CDR3 has 14 amino acids.

This clonotype originated in a man under 40 in a cohort sampled during active COVID-19. The chain employs TRBV19 and TRBJ1-1; 11 bases fit TRBD1. The material sequenced was peripheral blood. CDR3 loop: CASSMGQGDTEAFF. CDR3 bases: TGTGCCAGTAGTATGGGACAGGGGGACACTGAAGCTTTCTTT. Combining the CDR3 with reference TRBV19 and TRBJ1-1 gives the whole variable domain DGGITQSPKYLFRKEGQNVTLSCEQNLNHDAMYWYRQDPGQGLRLIYYSQIVNDFQKGDIAEGYSVSREKKESFPLTVTSAQKNPTAFYLCASSMGQGDTEAFFGQGTRLTVV.